Below are 26 T cell receptor beta chains sequenced from a single sample in a study of OX40 agonist ivuxolimab in advanced cancers. Libraries were built with the immunoSEQ multiplex PCR assay. TCRdb provides this immuneACCESS table in a form limited to in-frame rearrangements. Some clones are lacking; in checked studies, under half of them reflect an unresolved V gene, and why the rest are absent is not known. In all, the sample holds over 15,000 clones, and about two thirds of those were seen once. About a quarter of the sample goes to the ten largest clones. Sequencing was performed on CD4+ or CD8+ T cells sorted from blood, taken in a trial of the OX40 agonist ivuxolimab. The receptors were gathered from an adult with an advanced solid tumor such as melanoma, head and neck, liver or kidney cancer.

The genes are TRBV9 and TRBJ2-6; 8 bases match TRBD1. The CDR3 length is 18 residues. Germline trimming cut 1 base from V and 0 bases from J; bases unmatched to any gene: 6. CDR1 SGDLS and CDR2 YYNGEE come from the germline V gene. The CDR3 DNA follows: TGTGCCAGCAGCGTATGGGGACAGGCCGACTCTGGGGCCAACGTCCTGACTTTC. It specifies CASSVWGQADSGANVLTF.

The chain recombines TRBV7-7 with TRBJ2-1; 7 nucleotides agree with TRBD2. Trimming cost V 1 base and J 8 bases; bases outside gene matches: 5. Germline V gene lookup returns CDR1 SSHAT and CDR2 FNYEAQ (reference sequence). The CDR3 consists of 14 residues. CDR3 in amino acids: CASSLVRLADEQFF. The CDR3 region has the DNA TGTGCCAGCAGCTTAGTGCGACTAGCCGATGAGCAGTTCTTC. Looking up the rest from reference TRBV7-7 and TRBJ2-1 gives the full variable domain: GAGVSQSPRYKVTKRGQDVTLRCDPISSHATLYWYQQALGQGPEFLTYFNYEAQPDKSGLPSDRFSAERPEGSISTLTIQRTEQRDSAMYRCASSLVRLADEQFFGPGTRLTVL.

The rearrangement links TRBV6-1 to TRBJ1-1, with 10 bases that match TRBD1. This CDR3 region has 15 residues. Germline CDR1 MNHNS, CDR2 SASEGT. V lost 4 bases to trimming and J lost 4 bases; unmatched junction nucleotides: 6. The CDR3, as DNA: TGTGCCAGCAGTGCGACAGGGGGCTTTTCCACTGAAGCTTTCTTT. Residues: CASSATGGFSTEAFF.

The V gene is TRBV5-1, the J gene TRBJ2-7, with D possibly being TRBD1 (6 bases). Trimming took 0 bases from V and 6 from J, leaving 13 bases between them. Germline lookup yields CDR1 SGHRS and CDR2 YFSETQ. This CDR3 has 14 residues. CDR3 residues: CASSLEQGALEQYF. CDR3 bases: TGCGCCAGCAGCTTGGAACAGGGAGCGCTCGAGCAGTACTTC.

This clone is labeled medium-sized (0.01 to 0.1%). The V and J genes are TRBV14 and TRBJ2-4; perhaps TRBD2 as D (5 bases). V lost 1 base to trimming and J lost 8 bases, with 12 bases between them. Germline loops: CDR1 SGHDN, CDR2 FVKESK. The CDR3 spans 14 residues. The CDR3 DNA reads as TGTGCCAGCAGCCAAGGCCTAGCCTCTGACATTCAGTACTTC. Translated: CASSQGLASDIQYF.

This clone showed up just once. CDR3 DNA sequence: TGTGCCAGCTCACCACCAGGGACACCTAGCAATCAGCCCCAGCATTTT. Its protein product is CASSPPGTPSNQPQHF. The genes are TRBV18 and TRBJ1-5; D perhaps matches TRBD1 (6 bases). V lost 0 bases and J lost 0, with 9 bases in between. There are 16 residues in the CDR3. Germline V gene data show CDR1 as KGHSH and CDR2 as LQKENI.

The chain carries TRBV27 and TRBJ1-5; 7 positions match TRBD1. The CDR3 contains 16 residues. Germline-derived CDR1 and CDR2 are MNHEY and SMNVEV (reference sequence). V dropped 8 bases and J dropped 0; count of bases not matched to a gene: 10. The CDR3 DNA sequence: TGTGCCAGCGGTTGGACAGGAGAGGGTAGCAATCAGCCCCAGCATTTT. This translates into CASGWTGEGSNQPQHF.

The J gene is TRBJ2-7, the V gene TRBV11-1, with TRBD1 as a possible D gene (7 bases). Trimming took 2 bases from V and 1 from J, leaving 15 bases between them. Germline CDR1 reads SGHAT; CDR2 reads FQDESV (reference sequence). The length of the CDR3 is 16 residues. CDR3 protein: CASSLLGGGGSYEQYF. CDR3 in DNA: TGTGCCAGCAGCTTACTCGGAGGGGGCGGGTCCTACGAGCAGTACTTC. The variable domain in full, with the rest retrieved from reference TRBV11-1 and TRBJ2-7, is EAEVAQSPRYKITEKSQAVAFWCDPISGHATLYWYRQILGQGPELLVQFQDESVVDDSQLPKDRFSAERLKGVDSTLKIQPAELGDSAMYLCASSLLGGGGSYEQYFGPGTRLTVT.

In this sample, this clone turned up a few times. The chain links TRBV7-8 to TRBJ2-1, with D possibly matching TRBD1 (6 bases). This CDR3 region has 14 residues. Germline CDR1 reads SGHVS; CDR2 reads FQNEAQ. The ends were cut back, 4 bases at V and 6 bases at J, with 13 bases in the middle. The DNA for the CDR3 is TGTGCCAGCAGCTCCCTACAGGGTGGCAATGAGCAGTTCTTC. Its protein is CASSSLQGGNEQFF.

By share, this clone ranks as medium-sized. The chain links TRBV4-2 to TRBJ2-7; 8 bases match TRBD1. The CDR3 spans 15 residues. Germline CDR1 reads LGHNA; CDR2 reads YNFKEQ. J lost 1 base, V lost 4 bases, and 6 bases had no gene match. Here the CDR3 reads CASSLGQGESYEQYF. In nucleotides, the CDR3 is TGTGCCAGCAGCCTTGGACAGGGCGAATCCTACGAGCAGTACTTC.

The chain links TRBV28 to TRBJ2-5; 9 nucleotides agree with TRBD1. Unmatched junction bases numbered 9, after V lost 5 bases and J lost 5 bases. Germline assignment: CDR1 MDHEN and CDR2 SYDVKM. The CDR3 is 15 residues long. CDR3 DNA sequence: TGTGCCAGCAGTGCCTTACAGGGGGCTTTTGAGACCCAGTACTTC. This gives the protein CASSALQGAFETQYF.

The chain has TRBV9 and TRBJ1-2; D is possibly TRBD1 (6 bases). In germline, CDR1 is SGDLS, CDR2 YYNGEE. CDR3 size: 14 residues. The V gene lost 4 bases and the J gene lost 4 bases, with 14 bases spanning the gap. CDR3 bases: TGTGCCAGCAGCCCAGGGGTGGCGGTCTATGGCTACACCTTC. Its protein is CASSPGVAVYGYTF. Looking up the rest from reference TRBV9 and TRBJ1-2 gives the full variable domain: DSGVTQTPKHLITATGQRVTLRCSPRSGDLSVYWYQQSLDQGLQFLIQYYNGEERAKGNILERFSAQQFPDLHSELNLSSLELGDSALYFCASSPGVAVYGYTFGSGTRLTVV.

The V gene is TRBV7-9, the J gene TRBJ1-1, with D uncertain. The V end lost 5 bases, the J end lost 4 bases, and 11 bases lay between the germline ends. CDR1 SEHNR and CDR2 FQNEAQ come from the germline V gene (reference sequence). This CDR3 spans 13 amino acids. The CDR3 coding sequence is TGTGCCAGCAGCCCTCCCTTGGGCACTGAAGCTTTCTTT. This translates into CASSPPLGTEAFF.

The CDR3 DNA reads TGTGCCTTGGTCGGGGCGGTGAACACTGAAGCTTTCTTT. Protein product: CALVGAVNTEAFF. This sequence joins TRBV30 and TRBJ1-1; a possible D gene is TRBD1 (5 bases). V was shortened by 7 bases and J by 0 bases, with 12 bases between the two germline ends. CDR1 GTSNPN and CDR2 SVGIG come from the germline V gene (reference sequence). The length of the CDR3 is 13 residues.

This clone was seen more than once but under ten times. The chain employs TRBV7-9 and TRBJ2-7; no definite D call. Germline CDR1 reads SEHNR; CDR2 reads FQNEAQ (reference sequence). This CDR3 has 18 amino acids. V was trimmed by 0 bases and J by 2 bases, leaving 20 bases between them. The CDR3 DNA sequence: TGTGCCAGCAGCTTAGCGGGTAGGGCAGCCCTAGGTGCCTACGAGCAGTACTTC. Its translation is CASSLAGRAALGAYEQYF.

Remarks on this clone: It is unclear where the CDR3 begins or ends on the DNA, so no DNA is shown, and the CDR3 is as TCRdb lists it. This sequence joins TRBV9 and TRBJ1-1. Both ends counted, the CDR3 spans 14 residues. CDR1 SGDLS and CDR2 YYNGEE come from the germline V gene. CDR3 protein: CASSENLVGEGTFF.

About this clone: This same CDR3 is encoded by further DNA sequences in the sample. The chain joins TRBV19 to TRBJ2-7, with 10 bases fitting TRBD2. The CDR3 contains 14 residues. V gave up 3 bases and J gave up 4 bases; unmatched junction bases: 3. Germline V gene data show CDR1 as LNHDA and CDR2 as SQIVND (reference sequence). The CDR3 reads CASSISGGAYEQYF. The CDR3 DNA sequence: TGTGCCAGTAGTATCAGCGGGGGGGCGTACGAGCAGTACTTC.

V usage is TRBV19 and J usage is TRBJ2-7; D is possibly TRBD2 (6 bases). Per the germline V gene, CDR1 is LNHDA and CDR2 is SQIVND (reference sequence). CDR3 length equals 14 residues. Between the trimmed V and J ends, which lost 3 bases and 3 bases, there was a span of 12 bases. This CDR3 reads CASSMGLEGYEQYF. CDR3 sequence (DNA): TGTGCCAGTAGTATGGGCTTGGAGGGCTACGAGCAGTACTTC.

Points on this clone: A read error may produce the germline difference seen at one junction end. J is TRBJ1-5 and V is TRBV7-9; 7 bases agree with TRBD1. CDR1 is SEHNR, CDR2 FQNEAQ, per germline (reference sequence). CDR3 length: 15 amino acids. The CDR3 DNA follows: TGTGCCAGCAGCTTAGCGTTAACAGGGGAAGAGTCCTTTATTTTT. As protein: CASSLALTGEESFIF. Full variable domain (outside the CDR3, taken from reference TRBV7-9 and TRBJ1-5): DTGVSQNPRHKITKRGQNVTFRCDPISEHNRLYWYRQTLGQGPEFLTYFQNEAQLEKSRLLSDRFSAERPKGSFSTLEIQRTEQGDSAMYLCASSLALTGEESFIFGDGTRLSIL.

The CDR3 DNA reads TGTGCCAGCAGCGCGGGTCCCTCAGGGTTCCTAGACGAGCAGTACTTC. It codes for CASSAGPSGFLDEQYF. This chain links TRBV9 with TRBJ2-7; maybe TRBD1 (5 bases). V gave up 3 bases and J gave up 5 bases, with 21 bases separating them. Germline V gives CDR1 SGDLS, CDR2 YYNGEE. This CDR3 region has 16 residues.

The J gene is TRBJ2-5, the V gene TRBV7-3, with D possibly TRBD1 on 6 matching bases. Germline V gives CDR1 SGHTA, CDR2 FQGTGA. The length of the CDR3 is 15 residues. Trimming pared 1 base from V and 5 bases from J, leaving 14 bases between. The CDR3 DNA reads as TGTGCCAGCAGCTTAAGTGGACAGTTTTCGGAGACCCAGTACTTC. This translates into CASSLSGQFSETQYF.

The chain combines TRBV19 with TRBJ2-1; no firm D call. V was shortened by 3 bases and J by 6 bases, with 12 bases between the two germline ends. In germline, CDR1 is LNHDA, CDR2 SQIVND (reference sequence). This CDR3 is built from 14 residues. DNA for the CDR3: TGTGCCAGTAGTATTTTCTCGGCGTCCAATGAGCAGTTCTTC. Translating gives CASSIFSASNEQFF.

J is TRBJ2-1 and V is TRBV11-1, with unresolved D. The CDR3 covers 12 residues. Trimming removed 2 bases from V and 10 bases from J, with 9 bases in between. Germline CDR1 and CDR2: SGHAT and FQDESV (reference sequence). The CDR3 reads CASSLNVGEQFF. DNA of the CDR3: TGTGCCAGCAGCTTAAACGTCGGAGAGCAGTTCTTC. Supplemented by reference TRBV11-1 and TRBJ2-1, the full variable domain reads EAEVAQSPRYKITEKSQAVAFWCDPISGHATLYWYRQILGQGPELLVQFQDESVVDDSQLPKDRFSAERLKGVDSTLKIQPAELGDSAMYLCASSLNVGEQFFGPGTRLTVL.

This chain joins TRBV7-6 and TRBJ2-7, with TRBD1 identical over 9 bases. The CDR3 has 19 residues. After removal of 5 bases from V and 0 bases from J, the junction contained 17 bases not matched to a gene. CDR1 is SGHVS, CDR2 FNYEAQ, per germline. CDR3 residues: CASSKSDRGSTTSSYEQYF. The DNA for the CDR3 is TGTGCCAGCAGCAAAAGTGACAGGGGGTCGACAACTAGCTCCTACGAGCAGTACTTC.

This clone was seen a few times. The chain links TRBV11-2 to TRBJ1-1, with D perhaps TRBD1 (5 bases). The V gene lost 5 bases and the J gene lost 8 bases, with 21 bases spanning the gap. Germline assignment: CDR1 SGHAT and CDR2 FQNNGV. The CDR3 sequence is 15 residues long. CDR3 region: CASSIAQVLITEAFF. The CDR3 region has the DNA TGTGCCAGCAGCATTGCACAGGTACTAATAACAGAAGCTTTCTTT.

DNA of the CDR3: TGTGCCAGCAGCTTGGGCCTACAGTCCTACGAGCAGTACTTC. Its protein is CASSLGLQSYEQYF. This chain links TRBV13 with TRBJ2-7; D remains unclear. There are 14 residues in the CDR3. CDR1 is PRHDT and CDR2 is FYEKMQ in the germline V gene (reference sequence). Trimming shortened V by 3 bases and J by 1 base, and 10 bases separated the two germline ends.